This T cell receptor (beta chain) was captured in a study of identical twins. The study, taken as a whole, reports: Clonotypes of the beta chain that were abundant in cord blood carried fewer insertions (memory repertoires showed none). Invariant MAIT and iNKT cells could partly confound zero-insertion analyses.

On this clonotype itself: The target antigen is unknown.

V lost 5 bases and J 1 base, leaving 15 bases between the germline ends. This CDR3 contains 14 residues. Germline CDR1 DFQATT, CDR2 SNEGSKA (reference sequence). MiXCR, run by TCRdb on the 5' RACE reads, gives a single entry per CDR3 protein. The sample has 750,000 to 950,000 distinct CDR3 sequences, about 12% seen once. These sequences were also reported in another study, on yellow fever vaccine responses in identical twins.

The specimen was PBMCs. The V and J genes are TRBV20-1 and TRBJ2-7, with D possibly being TRBD1 (6 bases). This clonotype originated in a woman aged 18 to 35 in good health. CDR3 bases: TGCAGTGCTTTCCAACGGGACATTTCCTACGAGCAGTACTTC. It codes for CSAFQRDISYEQYF.